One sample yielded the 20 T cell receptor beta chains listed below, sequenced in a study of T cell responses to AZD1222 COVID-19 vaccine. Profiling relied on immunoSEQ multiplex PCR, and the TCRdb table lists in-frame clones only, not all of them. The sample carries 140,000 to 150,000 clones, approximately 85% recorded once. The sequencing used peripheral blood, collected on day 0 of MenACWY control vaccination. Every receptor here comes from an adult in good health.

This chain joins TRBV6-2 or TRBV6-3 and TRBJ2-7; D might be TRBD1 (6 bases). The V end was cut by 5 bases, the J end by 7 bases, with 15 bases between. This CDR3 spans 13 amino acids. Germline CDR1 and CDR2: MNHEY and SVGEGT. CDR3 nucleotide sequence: TGTGCCAGCAGTCACCGAACCGGGACAGAGCAGTACTTC. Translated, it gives CASSHRTGTEQYF.

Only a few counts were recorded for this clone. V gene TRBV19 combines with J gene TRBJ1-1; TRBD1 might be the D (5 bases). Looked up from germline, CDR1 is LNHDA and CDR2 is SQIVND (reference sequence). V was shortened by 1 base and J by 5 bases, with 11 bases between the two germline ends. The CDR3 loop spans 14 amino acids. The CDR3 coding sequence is TGTGCCAGTAGTATAGCTCGGGGGGAAACTGAAGCTTTCTTT. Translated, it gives CASSIARGETEAFF.

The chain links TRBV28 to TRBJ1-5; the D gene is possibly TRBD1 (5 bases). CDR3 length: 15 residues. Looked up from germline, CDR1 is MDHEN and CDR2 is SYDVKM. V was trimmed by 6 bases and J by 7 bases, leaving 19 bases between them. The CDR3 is CASRSSQAPGQPQHF. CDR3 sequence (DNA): TGTGCCAGCAGATCCAGTCAGGCCCCAGGGCAGCCCCAGCATTTT.

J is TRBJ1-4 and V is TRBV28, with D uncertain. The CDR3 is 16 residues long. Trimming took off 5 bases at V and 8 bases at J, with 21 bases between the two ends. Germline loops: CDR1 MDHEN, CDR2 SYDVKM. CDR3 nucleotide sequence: TGTGCCAGCAGTAGATTGGGCCTCCCTGGGCGGGAAAAACTGTTTTTT. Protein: CASSRLGLPGREKLFF.

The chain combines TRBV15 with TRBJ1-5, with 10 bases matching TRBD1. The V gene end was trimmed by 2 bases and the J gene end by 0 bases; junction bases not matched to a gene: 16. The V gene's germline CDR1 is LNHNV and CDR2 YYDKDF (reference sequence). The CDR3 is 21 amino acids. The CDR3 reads CATSRPIPDRGLVDSNQPQHF. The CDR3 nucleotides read TGTGCCACCAGCAGACCAATCCCGGACAGGGGGTTGGTGGATAGCAATCAGCCCCAGCATTTT.

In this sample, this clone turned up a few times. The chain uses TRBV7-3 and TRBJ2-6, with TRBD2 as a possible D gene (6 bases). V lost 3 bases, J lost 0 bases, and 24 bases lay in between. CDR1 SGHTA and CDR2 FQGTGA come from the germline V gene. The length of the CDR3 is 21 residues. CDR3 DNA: TGTGCCAGCAGCTTGGGACTCTGGCTCCCGGAAGGGGCCTCTGGGGCCAACGTCCTGACTTTC. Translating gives CASSLGLWLPEGASGANVLTF.

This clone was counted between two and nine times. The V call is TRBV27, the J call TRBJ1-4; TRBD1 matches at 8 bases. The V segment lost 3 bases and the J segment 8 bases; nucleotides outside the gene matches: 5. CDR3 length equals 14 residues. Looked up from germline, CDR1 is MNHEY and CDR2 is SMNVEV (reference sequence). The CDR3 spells CASSLDRAEEKLFF. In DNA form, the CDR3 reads TGTGCCAGCAGTTTGGACAGGGCGGAGGAAAAACTGTTTTTT. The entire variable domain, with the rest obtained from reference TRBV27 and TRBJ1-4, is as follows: EAQVTQNPRYLITVTGKKLTVTCSQNMNHEYMSWYRQDPGLGLRQIYYSMNVEVTDKGDVPEGYKVSRKEKRNFPLILESPSPNQTSLYFCASSLDRAEEKLFFGSGTQLSVL.

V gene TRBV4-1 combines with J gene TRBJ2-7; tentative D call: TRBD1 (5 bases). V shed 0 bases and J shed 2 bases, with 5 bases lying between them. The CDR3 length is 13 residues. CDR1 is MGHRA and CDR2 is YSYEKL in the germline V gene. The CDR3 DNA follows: TGCGCCAGCAGCCAAGACAGGGCCTACGAGCAGTACGTC. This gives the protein CASSQDRAYEQYV.

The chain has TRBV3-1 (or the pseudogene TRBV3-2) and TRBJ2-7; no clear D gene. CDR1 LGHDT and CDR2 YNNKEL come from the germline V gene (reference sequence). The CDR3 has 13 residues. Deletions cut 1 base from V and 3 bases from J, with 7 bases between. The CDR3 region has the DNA TGTGCCAGCAGCCAAGCCATCTTCTACGAGCAGTACTTC. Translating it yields CASSQAIFYEQYF.

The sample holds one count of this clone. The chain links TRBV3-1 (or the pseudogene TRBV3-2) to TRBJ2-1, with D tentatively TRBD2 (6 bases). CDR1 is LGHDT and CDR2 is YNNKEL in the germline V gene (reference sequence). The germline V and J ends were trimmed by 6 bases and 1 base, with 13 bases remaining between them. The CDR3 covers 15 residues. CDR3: CASRQLGGSYNEQFF. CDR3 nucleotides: TGTGCCAGCAGACAACTAGGAGGGTCCTACAATGAGCAGTTCTTC.

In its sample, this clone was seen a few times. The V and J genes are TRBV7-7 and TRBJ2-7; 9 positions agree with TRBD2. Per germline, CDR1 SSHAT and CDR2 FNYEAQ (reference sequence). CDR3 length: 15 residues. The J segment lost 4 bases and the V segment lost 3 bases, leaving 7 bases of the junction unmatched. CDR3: CASSLGSGGNYEQYF. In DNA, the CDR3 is TGTGCCAGCAGCTTGGGTAGCGGGGGAAATTACGAGCAGTACTTC.

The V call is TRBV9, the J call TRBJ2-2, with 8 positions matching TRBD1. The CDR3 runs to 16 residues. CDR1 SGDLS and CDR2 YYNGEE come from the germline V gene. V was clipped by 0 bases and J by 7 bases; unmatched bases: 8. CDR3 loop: CASSVAVRGRDGELFF. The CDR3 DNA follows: TGTGCCAGCAGCGTAGCCGTCAGGGGGCGGGACGGGGAGCTGTTTTTT.

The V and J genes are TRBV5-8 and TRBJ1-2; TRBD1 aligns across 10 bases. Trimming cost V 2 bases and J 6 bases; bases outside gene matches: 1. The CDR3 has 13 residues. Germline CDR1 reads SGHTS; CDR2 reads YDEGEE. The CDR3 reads CASSFGQGDGYTF. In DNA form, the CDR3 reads TGTGCCAGCAGCTTCGGACAGGGGGATGGCTACACCTTC. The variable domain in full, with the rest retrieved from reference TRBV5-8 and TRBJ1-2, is EAGVTQSPTHLIKTRGQQATLRCSPISGHTSVYWYQQALGLGLQFLLWYDEGEERNRGNFPPRFSGRQFPNYSSELNVNALELEDSALYLCASSFGQGDGYTFGSGTRLTVV.

The CDR3 region has the DNA TGTGCCAGCAGCCCTTCCTTGCGTAATCAGCCCCAGCATTTT. Encoded protein: CASSPSLRNQPQHF. This rearrangement joins TRBV9 to TRBJ1-5; D not resolved. Trimming took 4 bases from V and 4 from J, leaving 12 bases between them. This CDR3 has 14 residues. Germline V gives CDR1 SGDLS, CDR2 YYNGEE.

DNA for the CDR3: TGTGCCAGCAGCCCAGCCGGGACAGGGGGCGTCTACACCTTC. This encodes CASSPAGTGGVYTF. The chain has TRBV3-1 (or the pseudogene TRBV3-2) and TRBJ1-2, with TRBD1 matching 12 bases. Germline trimming cut 4 bases from V and 10 bases from J; bases unmatched to any gene: 7. The length of the CDR3 is 14 residues. Germline-derived CDR1 and CDR2 are LGHDT and YNNKEL (reference sequence).

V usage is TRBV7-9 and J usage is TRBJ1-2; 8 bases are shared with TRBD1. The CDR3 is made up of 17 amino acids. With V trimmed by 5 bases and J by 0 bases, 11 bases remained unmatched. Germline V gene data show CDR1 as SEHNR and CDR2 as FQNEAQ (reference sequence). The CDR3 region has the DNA TGTGCCAGCAGCCCCGCTCCCGGACAGGGACCTAACTATGGCTACACCTTC. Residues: CASSPAPGQGPNYGYTF.

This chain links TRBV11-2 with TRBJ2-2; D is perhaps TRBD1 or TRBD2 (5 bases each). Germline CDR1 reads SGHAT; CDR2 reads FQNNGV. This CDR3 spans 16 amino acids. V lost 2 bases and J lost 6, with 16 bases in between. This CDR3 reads CASSLFGAPRAGELFF. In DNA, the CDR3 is TGTGCCAGCAGCTTATTCGGGGCTCCCAGGGCCGGGGAGCTGTTTTTT.

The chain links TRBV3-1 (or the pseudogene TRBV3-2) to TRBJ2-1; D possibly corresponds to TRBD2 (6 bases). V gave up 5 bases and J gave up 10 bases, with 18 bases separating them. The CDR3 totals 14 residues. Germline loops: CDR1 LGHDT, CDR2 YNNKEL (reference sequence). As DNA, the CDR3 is TGTGCCAGCAGCACTACCACGCGGGATAGGGAGCAGTTCTTC. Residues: CASSTTTRDREQFF.

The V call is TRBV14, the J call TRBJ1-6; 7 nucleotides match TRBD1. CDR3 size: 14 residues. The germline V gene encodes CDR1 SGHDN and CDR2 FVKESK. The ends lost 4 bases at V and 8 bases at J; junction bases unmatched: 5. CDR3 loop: CASSRDRVYSPLHF. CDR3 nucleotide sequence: TGTGCCAGCAGCCGTGACAGGGTTTATTCACCCCTCCACTTT.

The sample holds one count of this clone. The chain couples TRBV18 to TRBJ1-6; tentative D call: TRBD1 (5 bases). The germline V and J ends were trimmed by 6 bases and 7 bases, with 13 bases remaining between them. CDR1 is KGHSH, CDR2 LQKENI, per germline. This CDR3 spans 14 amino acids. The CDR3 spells CASSHDRKNSPLHF. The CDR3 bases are TGTGCCAGCTCCCACGACAGAAAGAATTCACCCCTCCACTTT.